A single sample is the source of the 5 T cell receptor beta chains below, sequenced in a study of Ad26.COV2.S vaccination and SARS-CoV-2 variants. Treatment described: some 19 received Ad26.COV2.S at low or high dose, single or two shots; roughly five received placebo; per-sample allocation not given. The study sampled participants on day 63 after the first vaccine or placebo injection. Only in-frame clones appear in the TCRdb table, and some are missing; sequencing was by immunoSEQ multiplex PCR. Of a few hundred thousand clones listed, less than 95% are singletons. The sequences come from peripheral blood, collected in a trial of Ad26.COV2.S vaccine versus placebo. Receptor source: a person aged 18-65 years who received the Ad26.COV2.S COVID-19 vaccine or a placebo.

J is TRBJ2-7 and V is TRBV2; 8 bases are a match to TRBD2. V trimming: 4 bases; J trimming: 3 bases; junction bases outside the gene matches: 2. The CDR3 loop spans 13 amino acids. CDR1 SNHLY and CDR2 FYNNEI come from the germline V gene. The CDR3 spells CASSGGTSYEQYF. CDR3 DNA sequence: TGTGCCAGCAGTGGCGGGACTAGCTACGAGCAGTACTTC.

This chain joins TRBV19 and TRBJ1-6; the D is unclear. Germline V CDR1 and CDR2: LNHDA, SQIVND (reference sequence). The CDR3 is made up of 17 amino acids. Trimming left V 2 bases short and J 8 bases short, with 19 bases between. For the CDR3, the DNA is TGTGCCAGTAGTATAAGCGAAGCGACCGTTCCTTATTCACCCCTCCACTTT. This sequence encodes CASSISEATVPYSPLHF.

The genes are TRBV19 and TRBJ2-1, with 7 bases lining up with TRBD2. CDR3 length equals 16 residues. With V trimmed by 8 bases and J by 3 bases, 13 bases remained unmatched. Germline values: CDR1 LNHDA, CDR2 SQIVND (reference sequence). DNA of the CDR3: TGTGCCAGTGCGTATTCGGGAGCGGGGTTCTACAATGAGCAGTTCTTC. As protein: CASAYSGAGFYNEQFF.

The chain recombines TRBV25-1 with TRBJ2-5, with 10 bases that match TRBD1. The V and J ends lost 10 bases and 7 bases, in that order; junction bases with no gene match: 18. Germline values: CDR1 MGHDK, CDR2 SYGVNS. CDR3 length: 16 residues. DNA of the CDR3: TGTGCCACCACCCCCCCCGGACAGGGGGGAACAGGGACCCAGTACTTC. It is translated as CATTPPGQGGTGTQYF.

V usage is TRBV27 and J usage is TRBJ2-3; unclear D gene. Germline CDR1 MNHEY, CDR2 SMNVEV (reference sequence). There are 13 residues in the CDR3. V was cut by 4 bases and J by 6 bases, with 11 bases left in between. CDR3 DNA sequence: TGTGCCAGCAGTTCCATATCGGCGGATACGCAGTATTTT. Residues: CASSSISADTQYF.